The 26 T cell receptor beta chains below all came from one sample that was sequenced in a study of blood T cells in healthy people across ages. Next came a second PCR, run for about 6 to 12 cycles, which used a sample-barcoded 5' primer along with a J-beta primer mix. TCRdb called the 5' RACE reads again in MiXCR, with one record for every CDR3 protein. The data show around 1,600,000 distinct CDR3 sequences, with roughly two fifths seen just once and over 3.5% held by the top ten. Material: blood. The receptors derive from a woman between 18 and 29 years old in good health.

This chain connects TRBV27 to TRBJ2-3, with D unresolved. The CDR3 runs 14 residues. V shed 3 bases and J shed 9 bases, with 16 bases lying between them. The germline CDR1 and CDR2 sequences are MNHEY and SMNVEV (reference sequence). This CDR3 is CASSLDPDGWTQYF. The CDR3 bases are TGTGCCAGCAGTTTGGACCCGGATGGATGGACGCAGTATTTT.

J is TRBJ2-3 and V is TRBV6-4, with D perhaps being TRBD1 or TRBD2 (5 bases each). Germline values: CDR1 MRHNA, CDR2 SNTAGT. The CDR3 is 13 residues long. The V end lost 10 bases, the J end lost 2 bases, and 13 bases lay between the germline ends. DNA for the CDR3: TGTGCCACCGGGACGAGCGACACAGATACGCAGTATTTT. This translates into CATGTSDTDTQYF.

The genes are TRBV6-6 and TRBJ2-7, with D possibly being TRBD1 (5 bases). The germline V gene encodes CDR1 MNHNY and CDR2 SVGAGI (reference sequence). Trimming took off 6 bases at V and 0 bases at J, with 15 bases between the two ends. This CDR3 comprises 15 residues. In DNA form, the CDR3 reads TGTGCCAGCAGGGATCAACAGGTCTCCTCCTACGAGCAGTACTTC. This translates into CASRDQQVSSYEQYF.

The genes are TRBV6-2 or TRBV6-3 and TRBJ1-2, with a tentative D call TRBD1 (5 bases). This CDR3 comprises 14 residues. Looked up from germline, CDR1 is MNHEY and CDR2 is SVGEGT. Trimming pared 8 bases from V and 1 base from J, leaving 14 bases between. The CDR3 loop is CASPRTLVNYGYTF. CDR3 bases: TGTGCCAGCCCTCGGACACTTGTTAACTATGGCTACACCTTC.

This rearrangement joins TRBV4-1 to TRBJ2-1; possibly TRBD2 for D (6 bases). Deletions cut 1 base from V and 6 bases from J, with 19 bases between. The CDR3 loop spans 17 amino acids. Germline V CDR1 and CDR2: MGHRA, YSYEKL. CDR3 coding DNA: TGCGCCAGCAGCCAAGGTTTTAGCGGCTCCTCTTCCAATGAGCAGTTCTTC. Translation gives CASSQGFSGSSSNEQFF.

The chain employs TRBV15 and TRBJ2-3, with D possibly TRBD2 on 6 matching bases. Germline V gene lookup returns CDR1 LNHNV and CDR2 YYDKDF (reference sequence). V lost 6 bases, J lost 3 bases, and 16 bases lay in between. The CDR3 sequence is 15 residues long. This CDR3 is CATRGSGGVTDTQYF. The CDR3 DNA reads as TGTGCCACCAGAGGTAGCGGCGGGGTAACAGATACGCAGTATTTT.

The chain carries TRBV29-1 and TRBJ2-1, with TRBD2 matching over 10 bases. The germline V gene encodes CDR1 SQVTM and CDR2 ANQGSEA. The CDR3 is 16 amino acids. Trimming took 4 bases from V and 2 from J; bases not matched to a gene: 8. CDR3 sequence: CSVVGLAGVPYNEQFF. CDR3 DNA: TGCAGCGTTGTTGGCCTAGCGGGAGTCCCCTACAATGAGCAGTTCTTC.

This clonotype was observed a handful of times. The genes are TRBV20-1 and TRBJ1-2, with 8 bases lining up with TRBD1. The germline V gene has CDR1 DFQATT and CDR2 SNEGSKA (reference sequence). V was pared by 7 bases and J by 4 bases, with 8 bases of the junction left unmatched. The CDR3 is made up of 13 amino acids. The CDR3 reads CSVGGRGLYGYTF. CDR3 nucleotide sequence: TGCAGTGTTGGGGGCAGGGGGCTCTATGGCTACACCTTC.

The chain carries TRBV20-1 and TRBJ2-3; 9 nucleotides agree with TRBD2. Germline-derived CDR1 and CDR2 are DFQATT and SNEGSKA (reference sequence). Germline trimming cut 0 bases from V and 1 base from J; bases unmatched to any gene: 8. This CDR3 comprises 17 residues. The DNA for the CDR3 is TGCAGTGCTAGAGATCTCAAGCGGGGGGCCGGCACAGATACGCAGTATTTT. Amino acid sequence: CSARDLKRGAGTDTQYF.

Only a few counts were recorded for this clonotype. The V and J genes are TRBV7-2 and TRBJ2-7; 7 nucleotides align to TRBD1. Unmatched junction bases numbered 6, after V lost 1 base and J lost 6 bases. The CDR3 contains 14 residues. Germline CDR1 reads SGHTA; CDR2 reads FQGNSA. The CDR3 reads CASSLDRGAGEQYF. CDR3 bases: TGTGCCAGCAGCTTAGACAGGGGCGCAGGCGAGCAGTACTTC. Filled out from reference TRBV7-2 and TRBJ2-7, the complete variable domain reads GAGVSQSPSNKVTEKGKDVELRCDPISGHTALYWYRQSLGQGLEFLIYFQGNSAPDKSGLPSDRFSAERTGGSVSTLTIQRTQQEDSAVYLCASSLDRGAGEQYFGPGTRLTVT.

This chain joins TRBV27 and TRBJ1-2; 8 nucleotides agree with TRBD1. V shed 3 bases and J 4 bases; nucleotides not matched to a gene: 7. The CDR3 length is 15 residues. Germline CDR1 is MNHEY and CDR2 is SMNVEV (reference sequence). The DNA for the CDR3 is TGTGCCAGCAGTTTCAGCAGGGGGCATGGCTATGGCTACACCTTC. Residues: CASSFSRGHGYGYTF.

This chain joins TRBV7-9 and TRBJ1-1, with D possibly being TRBD1 (5 bases). CDR1 and CDR2 from the germline V gene are SEHNR and FQNEAQ (reference sequence). The V and J ends lost 5 bases and 9 bases respectively, with 13 bases between them. The CDR3 totals 12 residues. In nucleotides, the CDR3 is TGTGCCAGCAGCCGCCTACAGGAGCAAGCTTTCTTT. Amino acids: CASSRLQEQAFF.

The V call is TRBV6-2 or TRBV6-3, the J call TRBJ1-5; 8 bases are shared with TRBD1. The CDR3 has 16 residues. Germline CDR1 MNHEY, CDR2 SVGEGT. Trimming cost V 2 bases and J 1 base; bases outside gene matches: 4. In DNA, the CDR3 is TGTGCCAGCAGTTACAGGACAGGGAGGAGCAATCAGCCCCAGCATTTT. Translation: CASSYRTGRSNQPQHF.

The chain employs TRBV7-8 and TRBJ1-1; D not certain. The CDR3 has 15 amino acids. Trimming left V 1 base short and J 3 bases short, with 12 bases between. The germline V gene encodes CDR1 SGHVS and CDR2 FQNEAQ. The CDR3 reads CASSLEAGSDTEAFF. The CDR3 DNA sequence: TGTGCCAGCAGCTTAGAAGCAGGTTCAGACACTGAAGCTTTCTTT.

Only a few counts were recorded for this clonotype. The genes are TRBV10-2 and TRBJ2-3; 7 bases align to TRBD2. J was trimmed by 8 bases and V by 6 bases; bases with no gene match: 11. This CDR3 is built from 14 residues. Germline V gene sequence: CDR1 WSHSY, CDR2 SAAADI. For the CDR3, the DNA is TGCGCCAGCAGCACGGGACTACCGGGAGTTACGCAGTATTTT. Residues: CASSTGLPGVTQYF.

This clonotype has more than one count but fewer than ten. The CDR3 nucleotides are TGTGCCACCCGACAGGGATCGAGCAACAATGAAAAACTGTTTTTT. It yields the protein CATRQGSSNNEKLFF. This chain links TRBV7-2 with TRBJ1-4; 7 bases fit TRBD1. The J segment lost 5 bases and the V segment lost 10 bases, leaving 13 bases of the junction unmatched. CDR1 SGHTA and CDR2 FQGNSA come from the germline V gene. This CDR3 contains 15 residues.

A remark on this clonotype: The CDR3 does not close with the conserved phenylalanine or tryptophan, likely indicating a read error. The chain has TRBV27 and TRBJ2-4, with TRBD2 as a possible D gene (6 bases). The end of the DNA is better explained by TRBJ2-7, so the J call may be wrong. There are 13 residues in the CDR3. CDR1 and CDR2 (germline): MNHEY, SMNVEV (reference sequence). The CDR3 reads CASRPTGLSEQYL. The CDR3 coding sequence is TGTGCCAGCAGACCAACCGGACTAAGCGAGCAGTACCTC.

This chain connects TRBV19 to TRBJ1-2; no clear D gene. Germline V lookup: CDR1 LNHDA, CDR2 SQIVND (reference sequence). The V gene lost 4 bases and the J gene lost 8 bases, with 14 bases spanning the gap. This CDR3 spans 13 amino acids. CDR3 amino acids: CASSTDPTGGYTF. The CDR3 DNA reads TGTGCCAGTAGTACGGACCCCACGGGAGGCTACACCTTC.

This clonotype has more than one count but fewer than ten. The chain combines TRBV20-1 with TRBJ2-5, with 11 bases identical to TRBD2. This CDR3 comprises 12 residues. The V gene end was trimmed by 7 bases and the J gene end by 4 bases; junction bases not matched to a gene: 2. Germline V gene data show CDR1 as DFQATT and CDR2 as SNEGSKA (reference sequence). The CDR3 DNA sequence: TGCAGTGGGCTAGCGGGAGGAGAGACCCAGTACTTC. Translated, it gives CSGLAGGETQYF.

Notes on this clonotype: Mismatch with germline at one junction end may stem from a read error. The genes are TRBV6-6 and TRBJ1-4, with a tentative D call TRBD1 (5 bases). Germline CDR1 is MNHNY and CDR2 is SVGAGI (reference sequence). The CDR3 extends over 15 amino acids. The DNA for the CDR3 is TGCGCCAGCAGTTATCTCCGACAGCTTAATGAAAAACTGTTTTTT. It is translated as CASSYLRQLNEKLFF.

The CDR3, as DNA: TGTGCCAGCAGCCAACGACAGGCACGAACCCCCCCTGAAGCTTTCTTT. This sequence encodes CASSQRQARTPPEAFF. The rearrangement joins TRBV11-1 to TRBJ1-1, with D perhaps TRBD1 (6 bases). The CDR3 sequence is 16 residues long. In germline, CDR1 is SGHAT, CDR2 FQDESV (reference sequence). Trimming cost V 5 bases and J 6 bases, with 22 bases left between them.

This chain connects TRBV6-1 to TRBJ2-1, with D perhaps matching TRBD1 or TRBD2 (5 bases each). The CDR3 runs to 17 residues. Germline lookup yields CDR1 MNHNS and CDR2 SASEGT. V lost 7 bases, J lost 0 bases, and 19 bases lay in between. DNA for the CDR3: TGTGCCAGCATTGATGAGGGGACCGCGAGCTCCTACAATGAGCAGTTCTTC. Translation gives CASIDEGTASSYNEQFF.

This clonotype showed up just a few times. The chain joins TRBV7-8 to TRBJ2-7, with 14 positions matching TRBD2. Germline assignment: CDR1 SGHVS and CDR2 FQNEAQ. This CDR3 has 19 amino acids. Germline trimming cut 5 bases from V and 2 bases from J; bases unmatched to any gene: 14. The CDR3 bases are TGTGCCAGCAGCAGTTCCGGACTAGCGGGGGGCCCCTCGACCTACGAGCAGTACTTC. Translating it yields CASSSSGLAGGPSTYEQYF.

The sample holds many counts of this clonotype. This chain connects TRBV4-1 to TRBJ2-5; D is ambiguous. CDR1 is MGHRA and CDR2 is YSYEKL in the germline V gene. Trimming shortened V by 1 base and J by 1 base, and 7 bases separated the two germline ends. The CDR3 has 14 amino acids. The CDR3 loop is CASSQGPSQETQYF. The CDR3 DNA reads TGCGCCAGCAGCCAAGGCCCTAGCCAAGAGACCCAGTACTTC.

Comments on this clonotype: At one boundary the junction diverges from the germline segment, which might be a read error. The chain carries TRBV20-1 and TRBJ2-3, with no clear D. The germline V gene has CDR1 DFQATT and CDR2 SNEGSKA (reference sequence). CDR3 length equals 11 residues. CDR3 in DNA: TGCAGTTGCCCCTCCCCAGATTCGCAGTATTTT. Residues: CSCPSPDSQYF.

The CDR3 DNA reads as TGTGCCAGCAGCTCAAGTGGGGTGGGCTACGAGCAGTACTTC. As protein: CASSSSGVGYEQYF. The chain couples TRBV12-3 or TRBV12-4 to TRBJ2-7; D not resolved. This CDR3 spans 14 amino acids. The V gene lost 6 bases and the J gene lost 3 bases, with 15 bases spanning the gap.